The 30 T cell receptor beta chains below all came from one sample that was sequenced in a study of cytomegalovirus exposure and HLA in healthy donors. The PCR used 60 Vbeta and 13 Jbeta primers. Sequencing used immunoSEQ multiplex PCR; TCRdb keeps in-frame clones, though not all of them. This sample contains around 70,000 clones. The sample comprised PBMCs. Receptor source: a boy younger than 18 in good health and CMV-seronegative.

The V and J genes are TRBV6-1 and TRBJ1-1; D not resolved. Germline-derived CDR1 and CDR2 are MNHNS and SASEGT. The ends were cut back, 2 bases at V and 4 bases at J, with 14 bases in the middle. The CDR3 extends over 15 amino acids. The chain's CDR3 is CASSEKLVYSTEAFF. In nucleotides, the CDR3 is TGTGCCAGCAGTGAAAAGTTGGTTTATAGCACTGAAGCTTTCTTT.

In the case of this clone: Other DNA sequences in the same sample also yield this CDR3. The chain recombines TRBV7-9 with TRBJ1-1; D is unclear. V gave up 3 bases and J gave up 1 base, with 9 bases separating them. Looked up from germline, CDR1 is SEHNR and CDR2 is FQNEAQ (reference sequence). The CDR3 is 14 amino acids. CDR3: CASSFGQENTEAFF. CDR3 nucleotide sequence: TGTGCCAGCAGCTTTGGCCAGGAGAACACTGAAGCTTTCTTT.

The genes are TRBV4-1 and TRBJ1-1; 8 nucleotides agree with TRBD1. V shed 3 bases, J shed 3 bases, and the junction held 6 bases outside the gene matches. Per germline, CDR1 MGHRA and CDR2 YSYEKL. The CDR3 has 15 amino acids. CDR3 in amino acids: CASSQYTGGDTEAFF. CDR3 DNA sequence: TGCGCCAGCAGCCAGTACACAGGGGGAGACACTGAAGCTTTCTTT.

The chain recombines TRBV9 with TRBJ2-7; TRBD2 matches 9 bases. Germline V CDR1 and CDR2: SGDLS, YYNGEE. J was trimmed by 2 bases and V by 2 bases; bases with no gene match: 2. This CDR3 contains 14 residues. CDR3 nucleotides: TGTGCCAGCAGCGTCGGACTAGCGACCTACGAGCAGTACTTC. It codes for CASSVGLATYEQYF.

This chain uses TRBV7-9 with TRBJ1-4, with D possibly TRBD1 on 6 matching bases. The CDR3 covers 18 residues. The germline gives CDR1 SEHNR, CDR2 FQNEAQ (reference sequence). Trimming pared 7 bases from V and 3 bases from J, leaving 24 bases between. CDR3 sequence (DNA): TGTGCCAGCACCACCACACCGGGCAGGACAGCGTCTAATGAAAAACTGTTTTTT. It yields the protein CASTTTPGRTASNEKLFF.

The rearrangement uses TRBV5-4 and TRBJ2-1; TRBD2 matches 9 bases. From germline, CDR1 is SGHNT and CDR2 YYREEE (reference sequence). V dropped 0 bases and J dropped 5; count of bases not matched to a gene: 6. The CDR3 sequence is 16 residues long. CDR3 protein: CASSLAGLAGNNEQFF. For the CDR3, the DNA is TGTGCCAGCAGCTTGGCAGGGCTAGCGGGGAACAATGAGCAGTTCTTC.

The V gene is TRBV25-1, the J gene TRBJ1-2; D possibly corresponds to TRBD1 (5 bases). Germline V gives CDR1 MGHDK, CDR2 SYGVNS. The ends were cut back, 1 base at V and 3 bases at J, with 9 bases in the middle. The length of the CDR3 is 14 residues. This CDR3 is CASSELGADYGYTF. CDR3 in DNA: TGTGCCAGCAGTGAATTAGGGGCGGACTATGGCTACACCTTC.

A remark on this clone: At one of its ends the junction is not consistent with the germline gene, which may arise from a read error. The chain couples TRBV30 to TRBJ1-5; D remains unclear. The length of the CDR3 is 13 residues. Germline values: CDR1 GTSNPN, CDR2 SVGIG (reference sequence). The CDR3 region has the DNA TGTGCCTGGAGGGGTAATAGCAATCAGCACCAGCATTTT. Translation gives CAWRGNSNQHQHF.

This chain links TRBV6-1 with TRBJ1-5; no clear D. The CDR3 consists of 11 residues. The V gene's germline CDR1 is MNHNS and CDR2 SASEGT. Trimming took 4 bases from V and 11 from J, leaving 9 bases between them. The CDR3 bases are TGTGCCAGCAGTGGTCCAGTGTCCCAGCATTTT. Its protein product is CASSGPVSQHF.

This chain joins TRBV7-9 and TRBJ2-5; 12 bases fit TRBD2. V dropped 5 bases and J dropped 4; count of bases not matched to a gene: 8. Germline V gene sequence: CDR1 SEHNR, CDR2 FQNEAQ (reference sequence). CDR3 length equals 16 residues. DNA for the CDR3: TGTGCCAGCAGCGCCAGACTAGCGGGAGTGGTAGAGACCCAGTACTTC. Its protein is CASSARLAGVVETQYF.

The rearrangement joins TRBV19 to TRBJ1-1; 8 bases agree with TRBD1. After removal of 5 bases from V and 6 bases from J, the junction contained 14 bases not matched to a gene. The length of the CDR3 is 16 residues. From germline, CDR1 is LNHDA and CDR2 SQIVND (reference sequence). The CDR3 DNA follows: TGTGCCAGTAGTGATTGGGAAAGGACAGGGCAGTCTGAAGCTTTCTTT. This codes for CASSDWERTGQSEAFF.

The chain recombines TRBV5-1 with TRBJ1-1, with D perhaps matching TRBD1 (5 bases). Trimming stripped 0 bases from V and 0 bases from J, with 9 bases between. CDR3 size: 15 residues. Germline values: CDR1 SGHRS, CDR2 YFSETQ. The CDR3 region has the DNA TGCGCCAGCAGCTTGGGACAGCTCATGAACACTGAAGCTTTCTTT. Translating gives CASSLGQLMNTEAFF.

The chain joins TRBV4-1 to TRBJ1-2; D remains ambiguous. This CDR3 spans 15 amino acids. The germline V gene has CDR1 MGHRA and CDR2 YSYEKL. V dropped 2 bases and J dropped 4 bases, with 14 bases sitting between them. The CDR3 bases are TGCGCCAGCAGCCAACCACCAGTCAGAAGCTATGGCTACACCTTC. Translating gives CASSQPPVRSYGYTF.

V and J are TRBV4-2 and TRBJ2-1; 8 bases fit TRBD2. Germline V CDR1 and CDR2: LGHNA, YNFKEQ. The V segment lost 0 bases and the J segment 7 bases; nucleotides outside the gene matches: 8. There are 16 residues in the CDR3. CDR3 protein: CASSQDGSGGSNEQFF. CDR3 bases: TGTGCCAGCAGCCAAGATGGGAGCGGGGGTAGTAATGAGCAGTTCTTC.

This chain connects TRBV4-1 to TRBJ1-1; the match to TRBD1 covers 8 bases. Germline values: CDR1 MGHRA, CDR2 YSYEKL. The CDR3 is made up of 15 amino acids. Trimming removed 1 base from V and 10 bases from J; junction bases left unmatched: 11. CDR3 in DNA: TGCGCCAGCAGCCAAGCGAGCCGGACAGGGAGGATAGCTTTCTTT. Encoded protein: CASSQASRTGRIAFF.

The chain uses TRBV9 and TRBJ1-2, with D perhaps TRBD1 (5 bases). This CDR3 region has 14 residues. In germline, CDR1 is SGDLS, CDR2 YYNGEE. Trimming left V 3 bases short and J 3 bases short, with 12 bases between. The CDR3 here is CASSAGLLDYGYTF. CDR3 nucleotides: TGTGCCAGCAGCGCAGGGCTACTGGACTATGGCTACACCTTC. Supplemented by reference TRBV9 and TRBJ1-2, the full variable domain reads DSGVTQTPKHLITATGQRVTLRCSPRSGDLSVYWYQQSLDQGLQFLIQYYNGEERAKGNILERFSAQQFPDLHSELNLSSLELGDSALYFCASSAGLLDYGYTFGSGTRLTVV.

This chain joins TRBV20-1 and TRBJ2-5; D gene ambiguous. Trimming removed 5 bases from V and 0 bases from J, with 4 bases in between. Per germline, CDR1 DFQATT and CDR2 SNEGSKA (reference sequence). The CDR3 covers 11 residues. The CDR3 bases are TGCAGTGCTCAAAACCAAGAGACCCAGTACTTC. This encodes CSAQNQETQYF.

The chain recombines TRBV15 with TRBJ2-3; D is possibly TRBD2 (7 bases). This CDR3 has 16 residues. CDR1 is LNHNV and CDR2 is YYDKDF in the germline V gene (reference sequence). V was pared by 0 bases and J by 6 bases, with 16 bases between. The CDR3 loop reads CATSRDPGTGGDTQYF. In DNA form, the CDR3 reads TGTGCCACCAGCAGAGATCCCGGGACGGGGGGCGATACGCAGTATTTT. Using reference TRBV15 and TRBJ2-3 for the parts outside the CDR3, the full variable domain is DAMVIQNPRYQVTQFGKPVTLSCSQTLNHNVMYWYQQKSSQAPKLLFHYYDKDFNNEADTPDNFQSRRPNTSFCFLDIRSPGLGDTAMYLCATSRDPGTGGDTQYFGPGTRLTVL.

The V and J genes are TRBV2 and TRBJ1-5, with 8 bases aligning to TRBD1. This CDR3 is 14 amino acids long. Germline V lookup: CDR1 SNHLY, CDR2 FYNNEI. V shed 4 bases and J 11 bases; nucleotides not matched to a gene: 10. Here the CDR3 reads CASSGQGSITAQHF. The CDR3 DNA follows: TGTGCCAGCAGTGGACAGGGGAGTATCACAGCCCAGCATTTT.

Points on this clone: A read error may produce the germline difference seen at one junction end. This chain uses TRBV5-4 with TRBJ2-3; D possibly corresponds to TRBD2 (7 bases). Germline V gives CDR1 SGHNT, CDR2 YYREEE (reference sequence). The CDR3 sequence is 15 residues long. CDR3 protein: CASSPLGGAADKQYF. As DNA, the CDR3 is TGTGCCAGCAGCCCTCTGGGGGGGGCGGCAGATAAGCAGTATTTT.

The genes are TRBV5-8 and TRBJ1-3; D unclear. CDR1 and CDR2 from the germline V gene are SGHTS and YDEGEE. Trimming stripped 0 bases from V and 2 bases from J, with 6 bases between. The CDR3 sequence is 14 residues long. CDR3 in amino acids: CASSLETTGNTIYF. The CDR3 region has the DNA TGTGCCAGCAGCTTGGAGACAACTGGAAACACCATATATTTT.

This chain connects TRBV7-6 to TRBJ2-5; the D is unclear. CDR1 and CDR2 from the germline V gene are SGHVS and FNYEAQ. Deletions cut 5 bases from V and 3 bases from J, with 4 bases between. CDR3 length: 11 amino acids. The CDR3 reads CASSAEETQYF. For the CDR3, the DNA is TGTGCCAGCAGCGCGGAAGAGACCCAGTACTTC.

The gene calls are TRBV19 and TRBJ1-2; D unclear. Germline CDR1 and CDR2: LNHDA and SQIVND (reference sequence). The CDR3 has 12 residues. V gave up 3 bases and J gave up 6 bases, with 8 bases separating them. The CDR3 protein is CASSMGGDGYTF. The CDR3 coding sequence is TGTGCCAGTAGTATGGGCGGGGATGGCTACACCTTC.

This chain uses TRBV5-1 with TRBJ1-3, with a tentative D call TRBD1 (6 bases). V gave up 4 bases and J gave up 4 bases, with 12 bases separating them. CDR1 is SGHRS, CDR2 YFSETQ, per germline. The CDR3 totals 14 residues. The CDR3 DNA is TGCGCCAGCAGCACCCAGGGGTCAGGAAACACCATATATTTT. Translation: CASSTQGSGNTIYF.

This rearrangement joins TRBV11-2 to TRBJ2-5, with 7 bases aligning to TRBD2. V dropped 6 bases and J dropped 0; count of bases not matched to a gene: 16. The CDR3 length is 18 residues. Per the germline V gene, CDR1 is SGHAT and CDR2 is FQNNGV. CDR3 sequence reads: CASSPFKPGGYYQETQYF. The CDR3 nucleotides read TGTGCCAGCAGTCCTTTTAAACCGGGAGGTTACTACCAAGAGACCCAGTACTTC.

V usage is TRBV6-6 and J usage is TRBJ2-7; 7 positions match TRBD1. Germline V gene data show CDR1 as MNHNY and CDR2 as SVGAGI (reference sequence). The CDR3 has 16 amino acids. Trimming at V came to 2 bases and at J to 2 bases, leaving 9 bases not matched to a gene. The CDR3 spells CASSYRRDRETYEQYF. Here the CDR3 DNA reads TGTGCCAGCAGTTACCGTCGGGACAGAGAAACCTACGAGCAGTACTTC.

The chain recombines TRBV5-1 with TRBJ1-1; 11 bases are a match to TRBD1. V was pared by 3 bases and J by 3 bases, with 1 base of the junction left unmatched. Per the germline V gene, CDR1 is SGHRS and CDR2 is YFSETQ. The CDR3 totals 14 residues. The CDR3: CASSSGQGDTEAFF. The CDR3 DNA is TGCGCCAGCAGCTCGGGACAGGGGGACACTGAAGCTTTCTTT.

This chain joins TRBV7-6 and TRBJ2-1; 15 nucleotides match TRBD2. V lost 1 base, J lost 5 bases, and 3 bases stayed unmatched. The CDR3 spans 17 residues. Per the germline V gene, CDR1 is SGHVS and CDR2 is FNYEAQ. The CDR3 is CASSLDGTSGRNNEQFF. CDR3 nucleotides: TGTGCCAGCAGCTTAGATGGGACTAGCGGGAGGAACAATGAGCAGTTCTTC.

The chain employs TRBV7-2 and TRBJ2-7; 15 bases align to TRBD2. This CDR3 spans 19 amino acids. Germline values: CDR1 SGHTA, CDR2 FQGNSA. The V gene end was trimmed by 5 bases and the J gene end by 4 bases; junction bases not matched to a gene: 15. CDR3 in amino acids: CASSIRTSGRAQAGYEQYF. The DNA for the CDR3 is TGTGCCAGCAGCATTAGGACTAGCGGGAGGGCTCAAGCGGGGTACGAGCAGTACTTC.

The V call is TRBV7-2, the J call TRBJ2-7, with a weak D call TRBD2 (6 bases). Trimming cost V 10 bases and J 4 bases, with 17 bases left between them. CDR1 is SGHTA and CDR2 is FQGNSA in the germline V gene. The CDR3 is 13 amino acids. This CDR3 reads CATSLSGGYEQYF. The CDR3 DNA reads TGTGCCACTTCTCTTAGCGGAGGATACGAGCAGTACTTC.